The 28 T cell receptor beta chains given below trace back to one sample, sequenced in a study of blood T cells in healthy people across ages. A second about 7 to 12 cycle PCR used barcoded and J-beta primers. TCRdb fed the 5' RACE reads into MiXCR, producing one record per CDR3 protein. The table has 1.5 million to 2 million distinct CDR3 sequences, roughly 28% seen once. The material sequenced was blood. All receptors derive from a woman in her twenties or thirties in good health.

The rearrangement joins TRBV5-1 to TRBJ2-7; TRBD1 or TRBD2 may be the D gene (5 bases each). Germline CDR1 and CDR2: SGHRS and YFSETQ. Trimming stripped 5 bases from V and 4 bases from J, with 10 bases between. The CDR3 has 12 residues. CDR3 region: CASRYGAYEQYF. The CDR3 region has the DNA TGCGCCAGCAGATACGGGGCGTACGAGCAGTACTTC.

On this clonotype itself: One end of the junction does not line up with germline, which may come from a read error. This sequence joins TRBV6-6 and TRBJ2-2, with 11 bases identical to TRBD2. Per germline, CDR1 MNHNY and CDR2 SVGAGI (reference sequence). This CDR3 contains 16 residues. CDR3 bases: TGTGCCAGCAGTTACTCGGGACTAGCGGCCACCGGGGAGCTGATTTTT. Residues: CASSYSGLAATGELIF.

This chain joins TRBV10-3 and TRBJ2-7; 12 nucleotides agree with TRBD1. The V gene's germline CDR1 is ENHRY and CDR2 SYGVKD. The CDR3 is 14 residues long. After removal of 7 bases from V and 4 bases from J, the junction contained 5 bases not matched to a gene. Here the CDR3 reads CAIKSGQGAYEQYF. The DNA of the CDR3 is TGTGCCATCAAATCGGGACAGGGGGCTTACGAGCAGTACTTC.

The V call is TRBV2, the J call TRBJ1-2, with D hard to call. CDR1 and CDR2 (germline): SNHLY, FYNNEI. This CDR3 is built from 10 residues. Trimming stripped 8 bases from V and 2 bases from J, with 3 bases between. CDR3 sequence: CASQNYGYTF. CDR3 bases: TGTGCCAGCCAAAACTATGGCTACACCTTC.

The table lists this clonotype with a few counts. The chain is built from TRBV6-2 or TRBV6-3 and TRBJ1-1, with 7 bases matching TRBD1. CDR3 length equals 15 residues. CDR1 is MNHEY, CDR2 SVGEGT, per germline. J was trimmed by 4 bases and V by 6 bases; bases with no gene match: 11. The CDR3 sequence: CASRPHGAGGTEAFF. CDR3 sequence (DNA): TGTGCCAGCAGACCCCACGGGGCAGGGGGCACTGAAGCTTTCTTT.

This clonotype has only a few counts. In DNA form, the CDR3 reads TGTGCCAGCAGGCTGACAGGGCCCAATGAGCAGTTCTTC. This translates into CASRLTGPNEQFF. This sequence joins TRBV3-1 and TRBJ2-1; TRBD1 matches at 7 bases. The CDR3 is 13 residues long. The V gene's germline CDR1 is LGHDT and CDR2 YNNKEL (reference sequence). The ends lost 6 bases at V and 6 bases at J; junction bases unmatched: 5.

The chain is built from TRBV28 and TRBJ2-5; D may match TRBD1 or TRBD2 (5 bases each). The DNA end is a closer match to TRBJ2-7, so the J assignment may be wrong. CDR3 length: 13 residues. CDR1 and CDR2 (germline): MDHEN, SYDVKM. The CDR3 coding sequence is TGTGCCAGCAGTCCCACCACTAGGGGCGAGCAGTACTTC. Its translation is CASSPTTRGEQYF.

This clonotype occurred many times. The rearrangement joins TRBV6-5 to TRBJ2-7, with D perhaps matching TRBD2 (6 bases). Trimming took off 2 bases at V and 7 bases at J, with 15 bases between the two ends. The V gene's germline CDR1 is MNHEY and CDR2 SVGAGI. CDR3 length equals 14 residues. Here the CDR3 reads CASSYVQKGGEQYF. CDR3 sequence (DNA): TGTGCCAGCAGTTACGTACAAAAGGGAGGAGAGCAGTACTTC.

In this sample, this clonotype turned up a few times. DNA of the CDR3: TGTGCCATCAGTGAGAAGGGGACGCGCTACACCTTC. As protein: CAISEKGTRYTF. The chain is built from TRBV10-3 and TRBJ1-2; weak D call: TRBD1 (5 bases). This CDR3 region has 12 residues. V lost 2 bases and J 9 bases, leaving 10 bases between the germline ends. Germline CDR1 and CDR2: ENHRY and SYGVKD.

This clonotype has just a few counts. The junction shows a germline mismatch at one end, possibly a read error. The V gene is TRBV9, the J gene TRBJ2-3, with unresolved D. This CDR3 comprises 14 residues. Germline V gives CDR1 SGDLS, CDR2 YYNGEE. The CDR3 bases are TGTGCCAGCAGTGTAGAAGGCCAAGGGGATACGCAGTATTTT. Translation gives CASSVEGQGDTQYF.

This clonotype was counted only a few times. V is TRBV20-1 and J is TRBJ2-3; TRBD2 matches at 7 bases. The length of the CDR3 is 16 residues. CDR1 and CDR2 from the germline V gene are DFQATT and SNEGSKA (reference sequence). V was pared by 6 bases and J by 1 base, with 13 bases of the junction left unmatched. The CDR3 coding sequence is TGCAGTGCCCCCAACTCAGCGGGGAGTGGCACAGATACGCAGTATTTT. It encodes CSAPNSAGSGTDTQYF.

CDR3 protein: CASISTSGGTDTQYF. The CDR3 DNA is TGTGCCAGCATCTCCACTAGCGGGGGGACAGATACGCAGTATTTT. This chain uses TRBV27 with TRBJ2-3; 12 nucleotides line up with TRBD2. The CDR3 loop spans 15 amino acids. Germline values: CDR1 MNHEY, CDR2 SMNVEV (reference sequence). J lost 3 bases, V lost 7 bases, and 5 bases had no gene match.

As regards this clonotype: This could be a read error, since a much larger clone is one nucleotide away. The V and J genes are TRBV20-1 and TRBJ2-7; D is unclear. V dropped 8 bases and J dropped 4 bases, with 9 bases sitting between them. CDR3 size: 10 residues. Per germline, CDR1 DFQATT and CDR2 SNEGSKA (reference sequence). CDR3 protein: CSTMSYEQYF. CDR3 nucleotide sequence: TGCAGTACTATGTCTTACGAGCAGTACTTC.

This clonotype was seen at least ten times. The J gene is TRBJ2-7, the V gene TRBV6-6, with D unclear. Germline V gene data show CDR1 as MNHNY and CDR2 as SVGAGI (reference sequence). The CDR3 contains 15 residues. V shed 2 bases and J shed 2 bases, with 13 bases lying between them. The CDR3 nucleotides read TGTGCCAGCAGTTACGGTGGTGAGCGCCCCTACGAGCAGTACTTC. This encodes CASSYGGERPYEQYF.

The rearrangement links TRBV29-1 to TRBJ1-3; TRBD1 matches 7 bases. Germline V gives CDR1 SQVTM, CDR2 ANQGSEA. The CDR3 contains 13 residues. V dropped 4 bases and J dropped 4; count of bases not matched to a gene: 4. Here the CDR3 DNA reads TGCAGCGTTGTACCAGGGGGAGGAAACACCATATATTTT. Protein: CSVVPGGGNTIYF.

This clonotype has a handful of counts. The V and J genes are TRBV5-1 and TRBJ1-5, with TRBD1 as a possible D gene (5 bases). Germline CDR1 is SGHRS and CDR2 is YFSETQ. The CDR3 contains 17 residues. The germline V and J ends were trimmed by 3 bases and 3 bases, with 19 bases remaining between them. The CDR3 nucleotides read TGCGCCAGCAGCTCTTCCCCCCAAGGAGGGGACAATCAGCCCCAGCATTTT. It is translated as CASSSSPQGGDNQPQHF.

The chain carries TRBV20-1 and TRBJ2-1; TRBD2 matches 13 bases. This CDR3 region has 15 residues. The V and J ends lost 6 bases and 8 bases, in that order; junction bases with no gene match: 10. Germline CDR1 DFQATT, CDR2 SNEGSKA (reference sequence). CDR3 amino acids: CSAALRTSGGDEQFF. DNA of the CDR3: TGCAGTGCAGCCCTCAGGACTAGCGGGGGAGATGAGCAGTTCTTC.

The chain is built from TRBV7-2 and TRBJ1-2; no definite D call. Between the trimmed V and J ends, which lost 1 base and 5 bases, there was a span of 11 bases. Germline V gene lookup returns CDR1 SGHTA and CDR2 FQGNSA. CDR3 length: 14 residues. The CDR3 reads CASSLDRGRYGYTF. Written as DNA, the CDR3 is TGTGCCAGCAGCTTAGATCGTGGGCGGTATGGCTACACCTTC.

Points on this clonotype: An end of the junction does not agree with germline; a read error may underlie this. The chain uses TRBV20-1 and TRBJ1-6; D perhaps matches TRBD1 (6 bases). The CDR3 is 14 amino acids. Germline V gene data show CDR1 as DFQATT and CDR2 as SNEGSKA (reference sequence). For the CDR3, the DNA is TGCAGTGCTAGAGGGCCAGGGGACAATTCAGCCCTCCACTTT. Its protein is CSARGPGDNSALHF.

This clonotype was detected many times. This chain joins TRBV29-1 and TRBJ2-5, with TRBD2 matching over 12 bases. The ends lost 4 bases at V and 4 bases at J; junction bases unmatched: 4. Germline V gene sequence: CDR1 SQVTM, CDR2 ANQGSEA. The CDR3 sequence is 14 residues long. The CDR3 region is CSVVATSGGETQYF. Written as DNA, the CDR3 is TGCAGCGTTGTAGCGACTAGCGGGGGAGAGACCCAGTACTTC.

Many counts were recorded for this clonotype. The chain links TRBV20-1 to TRBJ2-1; the match to TRBD2 covers 8 bases. CDR1 and CDR2 from the germline V gene are DFQATT and SNEGSKA (reference sequence). After removal of 3 bases from V and 4 bases from J, the junction contained 8 bases not matched to a gene. The CDR3 runs to 15 residues. CDR3 residues: CSARVGGLVYNEQFF. CDR3 nucleotides: TGCAGTGCTAGGGTCGGGGGACTAGTTTACAATGAGCAGTTCTTC.

There are a few counts of this clonotype. The V call is TRBV20-1, the J call TRBJ2-3, with 7 bases identical to TRBD2. CDR1 and CDR2 from the germline V gene are DFQATT and SNEGSKA (reference sequence). The V segment lost 6 bases and the J segment 3 bases; nucleotides outside the gene matches: 12. The CDR3 totals 15 residues. The CDR3 sequence is CSARDRAGFTDTQYF. In nucleotides, the CDR3 is TGCAGTGCCCGGGATCGAGCGGGATTTACAGATACGCAGTATTTT.

This clonotype was counted a few times. V and J are TRBV6-1 and TRBJ2-4, with D perhaps matching TRBD1 (6 bases). Germline V gene lookup returns CDR1 MNHNS and CDR2 SASEGT. There are 13 residues in the CDR3. Trimming took off 7 bases at V and 3 bases at J, with 10 bases between the two ends. CDR3 bases: TGTGCCAGCATAAGACAGGACAAAAACATTCAGTACTTC. This translates into CASIRQDKNIQYF.

This clonotype was counted many times. The V gene is TRBV6-1, the J gene TRBJ2-7; D is uncertain. The CDR3 runs to 14 residues. The V end lost 5 bases, the J end lost 3 bases, and 14 bases lay between the germline ends. CDR1 is MNHNS, CDR2 SASEGT, per germline. The CDR3 DNA sequence: TGTGCCAGCAGTTGGTCAGAGCCAAACTACGAGCAGTACTTC. This encodes CASSWSEPNYEQYF.

This clonotype was recorded a few times. The rearrangement joins TRBV7-2 to TRBJ2-7; 10 bases match TRBD1. In germline, CDR1 is SGHTA, CDR2 FQGNSA. The length of the CDR3 is 15 residues. Trimming at V came to 4 bases and at J to 6 bases, leaving 9 bases not matched to a gene. CDR3 bases: TGTGCCAGCAGCTCGCAGGGACAGGGGTTTTCCGAGCAGTACTTC. Its protein product is CASSSQGQGFSEQYF.

The CDR3 loop reads CASRHSRGSGANVLTF. CDR3 DNA: TGTGCCAGCAGACACTCCAGGGGCTCTGGGGCCAACGTCCTGACTTTC. The rearrangement joins TRBV12-3 or TRBV12-4 to TRBJ2-6, with a possible D match to TRBD1 (6 bases). This CDR3 is 16 amino acids long. V dropped 6 bases and J dropped 0 bases, with 12 bases sitting between them.

J is TRBJ1-5 and V is TRBV27; D gene uncertain. Germline V gene lookup returns CDR1 MNHEY and CDR2 SMNVEV (reference sequence). Trimming cost V 6 bases and J 7 bases, with 13 bases left between them. This CDR3 has 13 amino acids. CDR3 loop: CASSPTWRQPQHF. CDR3 bases: TGTGCCAGCAGCCCTACCTGGAGGCAGCCCCAGCATTTT.

On this clonotype itself: This could be a read error, since a much larger clone is one nucleotide away. This chain uses TRBV28 with TRBJ2-5, with D perhaps TRBD1 or TRBD2 (5 bases each). The CDR3 sequence is 15 residues long. Trimming left V 5 bases short and J 2 bases short, with 15 bases between. CDR1 is MDHEN, CDR2 SYDVKM, per germline. Here the CDR3 reads CASSPGKSGQETQYF. For the CDR3, the DNA is TGTGCCAGCAGTCCAGGGAAGTCGGGGCAAGAGACCCAGTACTTC.